The 32 T cell receptor beta chains below come from one sample, sequenced in a study of T-cell memory formation after mild COVID-19. MiXCR, applied by TCRdb to the 5' RACE reads, yields one record per CDR3 protein. The sample lists some 110,000 distinct CDR3 sequences, around 12% occurring once. Sequenced sample: PBMCs or a T cell subset sorted from them (not recorded which). The receptors originated from an adult woman who had mild COVID-19 (a few samples of this study predate the infection). Cell type and time point are not known.

This clonotype was observed a handful of times. V is TRBV14 and J is TRBJ2-1; TRBD1 is a possible D gene (5 bases). The V and J ends lost 8 bases and 6 bases respectively, with 11 bases between them. The CDR3 is made up of 12 amino acids. Germline V gene sequence: CDR1 SGHDN, CDR2 FVKESK. The CDR3 DNA follows: TGTGCCAGCCAGCAGGGAATCAATGAGCAGTTCTTC. Amino acid sequence: CASQQGINEQFF. Based on the CDR3 plus reference TRBV14 and TRBJ2-1, the full variable domain is EAGVTQFPSHSVIEKGQTVTLRCDPISGHDNLYWYRRVMGKEIKFLLHFVKESKQDESGMPNNRFLAERTGGTYSTLKVQPAELEDSGVYFCASQQGINEQFFGPGTRLTVL.

J is TRBJ1-1 and V is TRBV7-9; TRBD1 might be the D (5 bases). CDR3 size: 15 residues. Between the trimmed V and J ends, which lost 5 bases and 3 bases, there was a span of 16 bases. CDR1 SEHNR and CDR2 FQNEAQ come from the germline V gene (reference sequence). The CDR3 DNA reads TGTGCCAGCAGCCCCGCACTGGGGGACCACACTGAAGCTTTCTTT. This codes for CASSPALGDHTEAFF.

The gene calls are TRBV2 and TRBJ2-5; 7 bases are a match to TRBD2. Trimming cost V 4 bases and J 5 bases; bases outside gene matches: 4. CDR3 length: 13 residues. The germline CDR1 and CDR2 sequences are SNHLY and FYNNEI. CDR3 coding DNA: TGTGCCAGCAGTGTCGCCGGGAGGGAGACCCAGTACTTC. Protein product: CASSVAGRETQYF.

J is TRBJ2-1 and V is TRBV4-3; D possibly corresponds to TRBD1 (5 bases). Germline V lookup: CDR1 LGHNA, CDR2 YSLEER. The CDR3 loop spans 16 amino acids. V dropped 5 bases and J dropped 0 bases, with 14 bases sitting between them. CDR3 in amino acids: CASSIQLDSSYNEQFF. The CDR3 nucleotides are TGCGCCAGCAGCATCCAGCTCGACAGCTCCTACAATGAGCAGTTCTTC.

This clonotype appeared a few times. V gene TRBV12-3 or TRBV12-4 combines with J gene TRBJ2-2; TRBD1 might be the D (5 bases). V was shortened by 6 bases and J by 0 bases, with 11 bases between the two germline ends. There are 15 residues in the CDR3. CDR3 region: CASSMTAANTGELFF. In nucleotides, the CDR3 is TGTGCCAGCAGCATGACAGCCGCGAACACCGGGGAGCTGTTTTTT.

J is TRBJ1-2 and V is TRBV6-1; 12 bases match TRBD1. The CDR3 is made up of 16 amino acids. V lost 6 bases, J lost 2 bases, and 7 bases stayed unmatched. The germline V gene has CDR1 MNHNS and CDR2 SASEGT. The CDR3 DNA sequence: TGTGCCAGCAGGGGACAGGGGGCTAAAGGGAACTATGGCTACACCTTC. Its protein is CASRGQGAKGNYGYTF.

V usage is TRBV7-9 and J usage is TRBJ2-7; TRBD1 aligns across 8 bases. Germline-derived CDR1 and CDR2 are SEHNR and FQNEAQ (reference sequence). The CDR3 length is 14 residues. The trim removed 3 bases at V and 0 bases at J, leaving 1 base unmatched. CDR3 coding DNA: TGTGCCAGCAGCTTCGGACAGGGCTCCTACGAGCAGTACTTC. It specifies CASSFGQGSYEQYF.

V usage is TRBV5-1 and J usage is TRBJ1-2, with 7 bases matching TRBD1. Looked up from germline, CDR1 is SGHRS and CDR2 is YFSETQ. Trimming took 3 bases from V and 4 from J; bases not matched to a gene: 12. The CDR3 has 16 amino acids. CDR3 sequence reads: CASSYLTGSLRYGYTF. CDR3 nucleotides: TGCGCCAGCAGCTACCTGACAGGGAGCCTCCGCTATGGCTACACCTTC.

This clonotype has only a few counts. The chain recombines TRBV6-2 or TRBV6-3 with TRBJ2-1; a possible D gene is TRBD1 (5 bases). V was cut by 2 bases and J by 3 bases, with 8 bases left in between. This CDR3 has 14 amino acids. Germline loops: CDR1 MNHEY, CDR2 SVGEGT. Here the CDR3 reads CASSYLRDYNEQFF. In nucleotides, the CDR3 is TGTGCCAGCAGTTACCTCAGGGACTACAATGAGCAGTTCTTC.

This clonotype was seen ten or more times. The J gene is TRBJ2-1, the V gene TRBV29-1; 8 bases fit TRBD1. Germline-derived CDR1 and CDR2 are SQVTM and ANQGSEA. The J segment lost 4 bases and the V segment lost 1 base, leaving 3 bases of the junction unmatched. CDR3 size: 14 residues. CDR3 protein: CSVEGTGSYNEQFF. The CDR3 nucleotides are TGCAGCGTTGAAGGGACAGGGAGTTACAATGAGCAGTTCTTC.

This clonotype was seen more than once but under ten times. The chain is built from TRBV4-3 and TRBJ2-7; D may be TRBD2 (5 bases). Germline CDR1 LGHNA, CDR2 YSLEER. The CDR3 runs to 15 residues. V was pared by 4 bases and J by 2 bases, with 15 bases between. The CDR3 DNA follows: TGCGCCAGCAGCCGGGCCGGAGCGGAAACCTACGAGCAGTACTTC. The encoded protein is CASSRAGAETYEQYF.

The V and J genes are TRBV5-1 and TRBJ2-2; 14 bases match TRBD2. The germline CDR1 and CDR2 sequences are SGHRS and YFSETQ. V was pared by 4 bases and J by 6 bases, with 5 bases of the junction left unmatched. The CDR3 spans 16 residues. In nucleotides, the CDR3 is TGCGCCAGCAGCCATCGACTAGCGGGAGGGGCCGGGGAGCTGTTTTTT. Its translation: CASSHRLAGGAGELFF.

Remarks on this clonotype: A read error may account for a junction end that differs from germline. The gene calls are TRBV7-8 and TRBJ2-2, with D possibly TRBD2 on 6 matching bases. The CDR3 is 15 amino acids. Germline V gene lookup returns CDR1 SGHVS and CDR2 FQNEAQ. The CDR3 coding sequence is TGTGCCAGCAGCTTATTGACCGGGAGCACCGGGGATCTGTTTTTT. Translated: CASSLLTGSTGDLFF.

This clonotype appeared many times. The chain employs TRBV12-3 or TRBV12-4 and TRBJ2-6; D gene ambiguous. The germline V and J ends were trimmed by 3 bases and 0 bases, with 6 bases remaining between them. The CDR3 consists of 15 residues. The CDR3 spells CASSFESSGANVLTF. The CDR3 nucleotides read TGTGCCAGCAGTTTTGAATCCTCTGGGGCCAACGTCCTGACTTTC.

This clonotype showed up just a few times. V gene TRBV4-2 combines with J gene TRBJ2-3; D perhaps matches TRBD2 (7 bases). Germline V gives CDR1 LGHNA, CDR2 YNFKEQ. The CDR3 has 16 amino acids. The ends were cut back, 3 bases at V and 4 bases at J, with 17 bases in the middle. CDR3 coding DNA: TGTGCCAGCAGCCAGAGAGGGAGGGGGGTTTCAGATACGCAGTATTTT. Its translation is CASSQRGRGVSDTQYF.

This clonotype appeared a few times. The chain carries TRBV7-6 and TRBJ2-5; D is undetermined. The V and J ends lost 5 bases and 5 bases respectively, with 9 bases between them. From germline, CDR1 is SGHVS and CDR2 FNYEAQ. The CDR3 extends over 12 amino acids. The CDR3 is CASSVISETQYF. CDR3 nucleotides: TGTGCCAGCAGCGTCATTTCGGAGACCCAGTACTTC.

This chain joins TRBV13 and TRBJ1-2; 8 nucleotides line up with TRBD1. The length of the CDR3 is 13 residues. The germline V gene encodes CDR1 PRHDT and CDR2 FYEKMQ (reference sequence). With 5 bases clipped from V and 3 bases from J, the junction kept 2 bases outside the gene matches. The CDR3 DNA is TGTGCCAGCAGCGAGACAGGGGACTATGGCTACACCTTC. Translated: CASSETGDYGYTF.

This chain uses TRBV2 with TRBJ2-1; D is unclear. CDR3 length: 12 amino acids. Per germline, CDR1 SNHLY and CDR2 FYNNEI. The V and J ends lost 6 bases and 4 bases respectively, with 7 bases between them. The DNA for the CDR3 is TGTGCCAGCAGGACGATATACAATGAGCAGTTCTTC. Its translation: CASRTIYNEQFF.

The CDR3 here is CSARDPTEAFF. The CDR3 DNA reads as TGCAGTGCTAGAGATCCCACTGAAGCTTTCTTT. The chain is built from TRBV20-1 and TRBJ1-1; D ambiguous. The V gene's germline CDR1 is DFQATT and CDR2 SNEGSKA (reference sequence). The germline V and J ends were trimmed by 0 bases and 4 bases, with 3 bases remaining between them. CDR3 length: 11 residues.

In this sample, this clonotype turned up a few times. The chain combines TRBV20-1 with TRBJ2-3; possible D gene TRBD2, 5 bases. The V end was cut by 1 base, the J end by 2 bases, with 16 bases between. Germline-derived CDR1 and CDR2 are DFQATT and SNEGSKA (reference sequence). The CDR3 is 16 amino acids. CDR3 nucleotide sequence: TGCAGTGCTAGAGTCGCCCAACTAGACTACACAGATACGCAGTATTTT. Translated: CSARVAQLDYTDTQYF.

This clonotype was recorded a few times. V gene TRBV11-3 combines with J gene TRBJ2-1; D is tentatively TRBD1 or TRBD2 (5 bases each). CDR1 SGHNT and CDR2 YENEEA come from the germline V gene. The CDR3 covers 16 residues. V gave up 6 bases and J gave up 3 bases, with 18 bases separating them. CDR3 DNA: TGTGCCAGCAGGCCCTATGTGGGAGACAGCTACAATGAGCAGTTCTTC. This translates into CASRPYVGDSYNEQFF.

This chain joins TRBV5-4 and TRBJ2-4; no definite D call. With 4 bases removed from V and 0 bases from J, the gap between germline ends came to 11 bases. Germline V gives CDR1 SGHNT, CDR2 YYREEE (reference sequence). This CDR3 spans 15 amino acids. The CDR3 loop is CASSPQNGAKNIQYF. CDR3 bases: TGTGCCAGCAGCCCGCAAAACGGAGCCAAAAACATTCAGTACTTC.

This clonotype was picked up a small number of times. This chain links TRBV10-3 with TRBJ2-7; the D gene is possibly TRBD1 (7 bases). CDR3 length: 16 residues. Trimming left V 8 bases short and J 4 bases short, with 24 bases between. CDR1 and CDR2 (germline): ENHRY, SYGVKD. The CDR3 nucleotides are TGTGCCATCGGACTATCCGCCCAAACAGGGGATTACGAGCAGTACTTC. It yields the protein CAIGLSAQTGDYEQYF.

The chain joins TRBV12-3 or TRBV12-4 to TRBJ1-1, with D perhaps TRBD1 (5 bases). This CDR3 contains 13 residues. V gave up 8 bases and J gave up 3 bases, with 13 bases separating them. The CDR3 DNA is TGTGCCAGCGTGTCGGGGGGGTACACTGAAGCTTTCTTT. Translation: CASVSGGYTEAFF.

This clonotype was seen at least ten times. The rearrangement joins TRBV4-1 to TRBJ2-2; D remains unclear. CDR3 length: 15 residues. The germline CDR1 and CDR2 sequences are MGHRA and YSYEKL. V dropped 0 bases and J dropped 1 base, with 6 bases sitting between them. CDR3 amino acids: CASSQESGNTGELFF. The CDR3 nucleotides read TGCGCCAGCAGCCAAGAATCAGGGAACACCGGGGAGCTGTTTTTT.

The table lists this clonotype with many counts. The V call is TRBV20-1, the J call TRBJ2-3, with D uncertain. Germline CDR1 and CDR2: DFQATT and SNEGSKA (reference sequence). Between the trimmed V and J ends, which lost 0 bases and 5 bases, there was a span of 12 bases. CDR3 length: 14 residues. The CDR3 DNA sequence: TGCAGTGCTAGAGATCGGGCCTACCTAGATACGCAGTATTTT. Its protein product is CSARDRAYLDTQYF.

CDR3 amino acids: CSARTGGIDTEAFF. The CDR3, as DNA: TGCAGTGCTAGGACAGGGGGCATCGACACTGAAGCTTTCTTT. The chain recombines TRBV20-1 with TRBJ1-1; TRBD1 matches at 10 bases. There are 14 residues in the CDR3. V shed 3 bases and J 3 bases; nucleotides not matched to a gene: 4. In germline, CDR1 is DFQATT, CDR2 SNEGSKA (reference sequence).

This clonotype came up a few times. This chain links TRBV7-9 with TRBJ2-2; D is uncertain. The CDR3 loop spans 14 amino acids. Germline loops: CDR1 SEHNR, CDR2 FQNEAQ (reference sequence). V dropped 5 bases and J dropped 6 bases, with 13 bases sitting between them. CDR3 in DNA: TGTGCCAGCAGCCGCCCTGAGGTGGCCGGGGAGCTGTTTTTT. Translated: CASSRPEVAGELFF.

This clonotype was detected only a few times. The chain links TRBV4-1 to TRBJ2-1; 9 nucleotides agree with TRBD2. The CDR3 spans 16 residues. The V and J ends lost 9 bases and 0 bases, in that order; junction bases with no gene match: 9. Germline-derived CDR1 and CDR2 are MGHRA and YSYEKL. In DNA form, the CDR3 reads TGCGCCAGTTCACTTCTAGCGGGGAGCTCCTACAATGAGCAGTTCTTC. Its translation is CASSLLAGSSYNEQFF.

Only a few counts were recorded for this clonotype. The CDR3 DNA reads as TGCGCCAGCAGTAGCGGGAGCCAAGAGACCCAGTACTTC. This encodes CASSSGSQETQYF. The chain combines TRBV5-1 with TRBJ2-5; 9 nucleotides align to TRBD2. This CDR3 has 13 amino acids. V shed 5 bases, J shed 1 base, and the junction held 0 bases outside the gene matches. Per the germline V gene, CDR1 is SGHRS and CDR2 is YFSETQ.

The chain is built from TRBV4-1 and TRBJ2-7; no firm D call. V lost 1 base and J 3 bases, leaving 13 bases between the germline ends. The CDR3 is 15 amino acids. The germline gives CDR1 MGHRA, CDR2 YSYEKL. CDR3 in amino acids: CASSQGVVYSYEQYF. CDR3 nucleotide sequence: TGCGCCAGCAGCCAAGGGGTGGTATATAGCTACGAGCAGTACTTC.

This chain's CDR3 is CASSLALAGGPPTDTQYF. CDR3 in DNA: TGCGCCAGCAGCTTGGCACTAGCGGGGGGCCCTCCCACAGATACGCAGTATTTT. This chain joins TRBV5-1 and TRBJ2-3, with 12 bases lining up with TRBD2. Germline V gene sequence: CDR1 SGHRS, CDR2 YFSETQ. V was pared by 0 bases and J by 2 bases, with 7 bases of the junction left unmatched. The CDR3 is made up of 18 amino acids.